Below are 19 T cell receptor beta chains sequenced from a single sample in a study of T-cell reconstitution after alpha-beta-depleted transplantation in children. Unique molecular identifiers were used in preparing the TCRbeta library. MiXCR, run by TCRdb on the PCR reads, gives a single entry per CDR3 protein. The sample includes around 400,000 distinct CDR3 sequences, under 13% seen only once; the top ten take roughly 5.5%. The specimen comprised PBMCs from the stem cell graft donor, sampled from the stem cell graft. The origin of the receptors is a human donor who donated a stem cell graft to a child with acute myeloid leukemia.

This clonotype occurred many times. The rearrangement links TRBV29-1 to TRBJ2-5; no definite D call. The ends were cut back, 5 bases at V and 4 bases at J, with 20 bases in the middle. Germline CDR1 is SQVTM and CDR2 is ANQGSEA. The CDR3 loop spans 15 amino acids. The chain's CDR3 is CSVLPTLSTRETQYF. In DNA form, the CDR3 reads TGCAGCGTTTTACCGACTCTCTCAACCAGAGAGACCCAGTACTTC.

This clonotype has more than one count but fewer than ten. The chain links TRBV20-1 to TRBJ2-1, with 9 nucleotides matching TRBD1. This CDR3 comprises 14 residues. From germline, CDR1 is DFQATT and CDR2 SNEGSKA (reference sequence). Losses at the gene ends were 3 bases for V and 6 bases for J; bases not matched to a gene: 6. The CDR3 sequence: CSASKGQGANEQFF. The DNA of the CDR3 is TGCAGTGCTAGTAAGGGACAGGGAGCCAATGAGCAGTTCTTC.

The chain links TRBV5-5 to TRBJ1-3; 12 nucleotides line up with TRBD1. Germline lookup yields CDR1 SGHKS and CDR2 YYEKEE (reference sequence). Germline trimming cut 4 bases from V and 8 bases from J; bases unmatched to any gene: 16. The CDR3 covers 18 residues. The CDR3 region is CASSLGTGGVFSFDTIYF. For the CDR3, the DNA is TGTGCCAGCAGCCTTGGGACAGGGGGCGTCTTCAGCTTTGACACCATATATTTT.

This chain uses TRBV7-9 with TRBJ2-5; 8 positions agree with TRBD1. Germline V lookup: CDR1 SEHNR, CDR2 FQNEAQ (reference sequence). The CDR3 contains 16 residues. The V and J ends lost 1 base and 5 bases, in that order; junction bases with no gene match: 9. The CDR3: CASSLGSTGDRETQYF. The CDR3 coding sequence is TGTGCCAGCAGCTTAGGCTCGACAGGGGACCGGGAGACCCAGTACTTC.

A few counts support this clonotype. DNA for the CDR3: TGTGCCAGCAGTGAATCCCTAGGCTCCTACAATGAGCAGTTCTTC. Translated: CASSESLGSYNEQFF. The gene calls are TRBV25-1 and TRBJ2-1; D is uncertain. This CDR3 contains 15 residues. V dropped 1 base and J dropped 0 bases, with 7 bases sitting between them. Per the germline V gene, CDR1 is MGHDK and CDR2 is SYGVNS.

This chain links TRBV20-1 with TRBJ2-3, with a tentative D call TRBD2 (6 bases). Between the trimmed V and J ends, which lost 8 bases and 0 bases, there was a span of 9 bases. The germline CDR1 and CDR2 sequences are DFQATT and SNEGSKA (reference sequence). The CDR3 sequence is 12 residues long. The CDR3 is CSHGSSTDTQYF. CDR3 DNA: TGCAGTCACGGGAGTAGCACAGATACGCAGTATTTT.

In its sample, this clonotype was seen many times. The V and J genes are TRBV9 and TRBJ2-5; D unclear. Germline V gene sequence: CDR1 SGDLS, CDR2 YYNGEE. This CDR3 spans 12 amino acids. Deletions cut 3 bases from V and 2 bases from J, with 5 bases between. The CDR3: CASSGIQETQYF. The CDR3 nucleotides are TGTGCCAGCAGCGGAATACAAGAGACCCAGTACTTC.

In this sample, this clonotype turned up many times. V is TRBV20-1 and J is TRBJ2-3, with D perhaps matching TRBD2 (5 bases). The germline V gene has CDR1 DFQATT and CDR2 SNEGSKA (reference sequence). This CDR3 is 13 amino acids long. V was shortened by 5 bases and J by 4 bases, with 13 bases between the two germline ends. In DNA form, the CDR3 reads TGCAGTGCTGCTGGTGGACTTGCAGATACGCAGTATTTT. It codes for CSAAGGLADTQYF.

This clonotype was observed a few times. This chain connects TRBV4-1 to TRBJ1-4; D not resolved. V shed 1 base and J shed 7 bases, with 13 bases lying between them. The CDR3 loop spans 15 amino acids. Germline CDR1 is MGHRA and CDR2 is YSYEKL. The chain's CDR3 is CASSQGVGAVEKLFF. The CDR3 DNA follows: TGCGCCAGCAGCCAAGGGGTTGGCGCAGTTGAAAAACTGTTTTTT.

The chain combines TRBV19 with TRBJ2-5, with 11 bases identical to TRBD2. The CDR3 has 16 residues. In germline, CDR1 is LNHDA, CDR2 SQIVND (reference sequence). J gave up 5 bases and V 8 bases, and 13 bases lay outside the gene matches. In DNA form, the CDR3 reads TGTGCCAGTTCGGATTATAGCGGGAGGGCCGCGGAGACCCAGTACTTC. It codes for CASSDYSGRAAETQYF.

This clonotype was picked up many times. V and J are TRBV5-1 and TRBJ2-5; 7 positions agree with TRBD2. CDR1 is SGHRS, CDR2 YFSETQ, per germline. The CDR3 loop spans 14 amino acids. Trimming at V came to 5 bases and at J to 5 bases, leaving 9 bases not matched to a gene. The CDR3 sequence: CASSFTGGAETQYF. The DNA for the CDR3 is TGCGCCAGCAGTTTCACGGGAGGAGCGGAGACCCAGTACTTC. Complete variable domain (other parts from reference TRBV5-1 and TRBJ2-5): KAGVTQTPRYLIKTRGQQVTLSCSPISGHRSVSWYQQTPGQGLQFLFEYFSETQRNKGNFPGRFSGRQFSNSRSEMNVSTLELGDSALYLCASSFTGGAETQYFGPGTRLLVL.

Only a few counts were recorded for this clonotype. The V and J genes are TRBV12-3 or TRBV12-4 and TRBJ1-2; D possibly corresponds to TRBD1 (6 bases). The CDR3 runs to 15 residues. The V and J ends lost 0 bases and 4 bases respectively, with 12 bases between them. CDR3 bases: TGTGCCAGCAGTTTAGCAGGGGGAGGTATCTATGGCTACACCTTC. This translates into CASSLAGGGIYGYTF.

This clonotype was seen a handful of times. The chain recombines TRBV12-3 or TRBV12-4 with TRBJ1-6; no reliable D call. The CDR3 contains 16 residues. The V and J ends lost 3 bases and 7 bases respectively, with 16 bases between them. The CDR3 spells CASSFGTLGRNSPLHF. Written as DNA, the CDR3 is TGTGCCAGCAGTTTTGGAACACTCGGTCGGAATTCACCCCTCCACTTT.

In its sample, this clonotype was seen a few times. The genes are TRBV5-1 and TRBJ2-3; D remains unclear. Germline loops: CDR1 SGHRS, CDR2 YFSETQ. The V end was cut by 2 bases, the J end by 3 bases, with 13 bases between. The CDR3 consists of 15 residues. CDR3 nucleotide sequence: TGCGCCAGCAGCTTATTGGACCAACGGACAGATACGCAGTATTTT. The encoded protein is CASSLLDQRTDTQYF.

The sample holds one count of this clonotype. The CDR3 sequence: CSARSPIRRERDYGYTF. CDR3 bases: TGCAGTGCTAGATCTCCGATTCGGAGGGAGAGGGACTATGGCTACACCTTC. The chain carries TRBV20-1 and TRBJ1-2; D remains ambiguous. The CDR3 loop spans 17 amino acids. Germline CDR1 is DFQATT and CDR2 is SNEGSKA (reference sequence). V was trimmed by 2 bases and J by 3 bases, leaving 22 bases between them.

This clonotype was detected a few times. In nucleotides, the CDR3 is TGTGCCATCAGTGCGCCCGGGACAGATCAGTTCTTC. The encoded protein is CAISAPGTDQFF. The chain recombines TRBV10-3 with TRBJ2-1; 7 nucleotides align to TRBD1. The V segment lost 4 bases and the J segment 13 bases; nucleotides outside the gene matches: 7. From germline, CDR1 is ENHRY and CDR2 SYGVKD. This CDR3 contains 12 residues.

This clonotype was seen a handful of times. This chain joins TRBV29-1 and TRBJ2-5; either TRBD1 or TRBD2 may fit D (5 bases each). V shed 7 bases and J shed 4 bases, with 13 bases lying between them. This CDR3 has 12 amino acids. Germline V lookup: CDR1 SQVTM, CDR2 ANQGSEA. The CDR3 nucleotides are TGCAGCGCGAGGGACGGGGCAGAGACCCAGTACTTC. It is translated as CSARDGAETQYF.

This clonotype appeared a few times. The chain couples TRBV5-1 to TRBJ2-7; TRBD2 matches 8 bases. V was clipped by 3 bases and J by 1 base; unmatched bases: 3. Per germline, CDR1 SGHRS and CDR2 YFSETQ. This CDR3 comprises 14 residues. The CDR3 sequence: CASSSSSGSYEQYF. CDR3 DNA: TGCGCCAGCAGCTCCTCTAGCGGGTCCTACGAGCAGTACTTC.

The genes are TRBV11-1 and TRBJ2-3; 8 bases match TRBD2. CDR1 and CDR2 (germline): SGHAT, FQDESV (reference sequence). The CDR3 consists of 18 residues. The ends lost 2 bases at V and 0 bases at J; junction bases unmatched: 10. CDR3 DNA sequence: TGTGCCAGCAGCTTACTTGGGCTCCGGGAGGGTAGCACAGATACGCAGTATTTT. Protein: CASSLLGLREGSTDTQYF. The whole variable domain, remainder taken from reference TRBV11-1 and TRBJ2-3, is EAEVAQSPRYKITEKSQAVAFWCDPISGHATLYWYRQILGQGPELLVQFQDESVVDDSQLPKDRFSAERLKGVDSTLKIQPAELGDSAMYLCASSLLGLREGSTDTQYFGPGTRLTVL.